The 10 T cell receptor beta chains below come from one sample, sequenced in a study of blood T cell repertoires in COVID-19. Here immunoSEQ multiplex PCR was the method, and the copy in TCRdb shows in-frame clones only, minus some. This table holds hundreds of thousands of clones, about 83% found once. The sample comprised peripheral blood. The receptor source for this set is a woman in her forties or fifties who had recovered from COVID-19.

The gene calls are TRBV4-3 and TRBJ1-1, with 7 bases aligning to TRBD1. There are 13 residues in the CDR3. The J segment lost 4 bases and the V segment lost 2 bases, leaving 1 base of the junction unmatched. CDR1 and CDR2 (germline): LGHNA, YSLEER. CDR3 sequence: CASSQYRGTEAFF. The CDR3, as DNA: TGCGCCAGCAGCCAATACAGGGGCACTGAAGCTTTCTTT.

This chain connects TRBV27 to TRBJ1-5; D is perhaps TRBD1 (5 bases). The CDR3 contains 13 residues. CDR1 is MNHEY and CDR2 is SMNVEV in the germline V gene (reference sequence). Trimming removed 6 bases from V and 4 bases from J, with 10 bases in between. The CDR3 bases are TGTGCCAGCAGAAGGGCAGGGAATCAGCCCCAGCATTTT. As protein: CASRRAGNQPQHF.

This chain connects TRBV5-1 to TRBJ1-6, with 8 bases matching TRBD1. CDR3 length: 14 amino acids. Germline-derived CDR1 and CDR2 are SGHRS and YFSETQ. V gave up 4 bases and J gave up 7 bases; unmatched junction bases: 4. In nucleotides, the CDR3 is TGCGCCAGCAGCACGACAGGGGAGAATTCACCCCTCCACTTT. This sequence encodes CASSTTGENSPLHF.

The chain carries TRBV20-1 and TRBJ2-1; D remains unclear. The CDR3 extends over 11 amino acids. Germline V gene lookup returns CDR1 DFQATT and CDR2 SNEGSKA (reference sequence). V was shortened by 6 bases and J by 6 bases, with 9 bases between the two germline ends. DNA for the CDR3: TGCAGTGCCCTTAAATCCAATGAGCAGTTCTTC. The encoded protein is CSALKSNEQFF.

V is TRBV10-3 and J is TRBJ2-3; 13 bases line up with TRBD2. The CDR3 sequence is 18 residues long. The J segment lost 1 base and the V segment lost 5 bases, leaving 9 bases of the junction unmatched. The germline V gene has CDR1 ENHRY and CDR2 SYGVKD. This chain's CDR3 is CAISTLAGGPGGTDTQYF. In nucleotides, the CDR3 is TGTGCCATCAGTACACTAGCGGGAGGGCCTGGGGGCACAGATACGCAGTATTTT.

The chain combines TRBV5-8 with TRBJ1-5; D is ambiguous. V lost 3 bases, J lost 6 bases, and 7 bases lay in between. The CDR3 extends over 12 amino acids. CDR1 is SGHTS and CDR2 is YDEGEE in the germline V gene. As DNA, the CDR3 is TGTGCCAGCAGCTGGCTTGGTCAGCCCCAGCATTTT. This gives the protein CASSWLGQPQHF.

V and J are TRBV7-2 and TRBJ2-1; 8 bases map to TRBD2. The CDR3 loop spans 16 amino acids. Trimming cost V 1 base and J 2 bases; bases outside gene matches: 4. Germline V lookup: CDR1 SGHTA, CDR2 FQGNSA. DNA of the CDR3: TGTGCCAGCAGCTTAGTCGCGGGGGGAACCTACAATGAGCAGTTCTTC. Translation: CASSLVAGGTYNEQFF.

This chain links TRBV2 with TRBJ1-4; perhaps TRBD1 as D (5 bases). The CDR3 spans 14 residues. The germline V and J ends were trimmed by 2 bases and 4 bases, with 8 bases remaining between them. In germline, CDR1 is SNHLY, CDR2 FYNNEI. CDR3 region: CASSERQFNEKLFF. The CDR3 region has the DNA TGTGCCAGCAGTGAAAGACAGTTTAATGAAAAACTGTTTTTT. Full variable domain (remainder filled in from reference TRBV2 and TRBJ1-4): EPEVTQTPSHQVTQMGQEVILRCVPISNHLYFYWYRQILGQKVEFLVSFYNNEISEKSEIFDDQFSVERPDGSNFTLKIRSTKLEDSAMYFCASSERQFNEKLFFGSGTQLSVL.

The chain's CDR3 is CATSVGGAGGYTF. The CDR3 region has the DNA TGTGCCACCAGTGTAGGGGGCGCGGGGGGCTACACCTTC. The chain couples TRBV19 to TRBJ1-2, with 7 bases matching TRBD1. The CDR3 length is 13 residues. V shed 10 bases, J shed 8 bases, and the junction held 13 bases outside the gene matches. Germline CDR1 is LNHDA and CDR2 is SQIVND (reference sequence). Using reference TRBV19 and TRBJ1-2 for the parts outside the CDR3, the full variable domain is DGGITQSPKYLFRKEGQNVTLSCEQNLNHDAMYWYRQDPGQGLRLIYYSQIVNDFQKGDIAEGYSVSREKKESFPLTVTSAQKNPTAFYLCATSVGGAGGYTFGSGTRLTVV.

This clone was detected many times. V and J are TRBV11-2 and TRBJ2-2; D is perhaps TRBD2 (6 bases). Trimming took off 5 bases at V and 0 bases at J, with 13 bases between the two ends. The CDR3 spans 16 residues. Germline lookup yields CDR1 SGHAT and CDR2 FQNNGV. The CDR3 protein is CASSPGLFTNTGELFF. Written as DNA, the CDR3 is TGTGCCAGCAGCCCCGGACTATTTACGAACACCGGGGAGCTGTTTTTT.